The 21 T cell receptor beta chains below all came from one sample that was sequenced in a study of cytomegalovirus exposure and HLA in healthy donors. This PCR relied on a set of 60 Vbeta primers and 13 Jbeta primers. Sequencing used immunoSEQ multiplex PCR; TCRdb keeps in-frame clones, though not all of them. The table has about 190,000 clones, 65% to 75% seen once; the top ten hold about 4.6%. Sequenced input: PBMCs. The receptor set was obtained from a man aged 25 to 40 in good health and CMV-seropositive.

The CDR3 region is CASGHGGGNTEAFF. The CDR3 DNA is TGTGCCAGCGGGCATGGCGGGGGAAACACTGAAGCTTTCTTT. This chain connects TRBV28 to TRBJ1-1; tentative D call: TRBD1 (5 bases). V was trimmed by 8 bases and J by 2 bases, leaving 15 bases between them. Germline-derived CDR1 and CDR2 are MDHEN and SYDVKM. The CDR3 is 14 residues long.

This chain uses TRBV27 with TRBJ2-1, with D hard to call. Trimming removed 0 bases from V and 1 base from J, with 7 bases in between. There are 15 residues in the CDR3. From germline, CDR1 is MNHEY and CDR2 SMNVEV (reference sequence). The CDR3 DNA is TGTGCCAGCAGTTTATCCTCGAGTTCCTACAATGAGCAGTTCTTC. Translated: CASSLSSSSYNEQFF.

This chain uses TRBV15 with TRBJ2-5; D possibly corresponds to TRBD1 (7 bases). The assigned J gene may be wrong: the sequence end matches TRBJ2-7 better. The germline V gene encodes CDR1 LNHNV and CDR2 YYDKDF (reference sequence). The CDR3 has 13 residues. The chain's CDR3 is CATSYRGGDEQYF. CDR3 DNA: TGTGCCACCAGCTACAGGGGCGGGGACGAGCAGTACTTC.

The chain couples TRBV6-1 to TRBJ1-1, with D possibly being TRBD1 (5 bases). V was trimmed by 1 base and J by 10 bases, leaving 13 bases between them. Per germline, CDR1 MNHNS and CDR2 SASEGT. CDR3 size: 13 residues. Here the CDR3 reads CASSEVGSGGAFF. Written as DNA, the CDR3 is TGTGCCAGCAGTGAAGTCGGATCCGGGGGAGCTTTCTTT.

This chain uses TRBV9 with TRBJ2-7; 8 bases are shared with TRBD1. Trimming removed 4 bases from V and 6 bases from J; junction bases left unmatched: 12. Germline CDR1 SGDLS, CDR2 YYNGEE. The length of the CDR3 is 15 residues. CDR3 nucleotides: TGTGCCAGCAGCAGTTTCCCGGGACAGGCGCGCGAGCAGTACTTC. It encodes CASSSFPGQAREQYF.

J is TRBJ2-1 and V is TRBV4-1; TRBD2 aligns across 8 bases. CDR3 length: 13 residues. Germline loops: CDR1 MGHRA, CDR2 YSYEKL. V shed 1 base and J 7 bases; nucleotides not matched to a gene: 0. The CDR3 bases are TGCGCCAGCAGCCAAGCGGGGGGGAATGAGCAGTTCTTC. This sequence encodes CASSQAGGNEQFF.

The chain combines TRBV29-1 with TRBJ2-7, with D possibly matching TRBD1 (5 bases). CDR1 is SQVTM and CDR2 is ANQGSEA in the germline V gene. This CDR3 comprises 12 residues. Trimming stripped 7 bases from V and 7 bases from J, with 17 bases between. CDR3 region: CSAQEPFSEQYF. CDR3 nucleotides: TGCAGCGCACAGGAGCCGTTCTCGGAGCAGTACTTC.

The chain is built from TRBV28 and TRBJ1-1; D unresolved. This CDR3 spans 13 amino acids. V was cut by 5 bases and J by 2 bases, with 9 bases left in between. Germline CDR1 reads MDHEN; CDR2 reads SYDVKM. CDR3 coding DNA: TGTGCCAGCAGTGCGGGAAGAAACACTGAAGCTTTCTTT. Translation: CASSAGRNTEAFF.

This rearrangement joins TRBV6-5 to TRBJ2-5; 7 bases are shared with TRBD2. The CDR3 is 13 residues long. From germline, CDR1 is MNHEY and CDR2 SVGAGI. Trimming took 5 bases from V and 3 from J; bases not matched to a gene: 3. The CDR3 sequence is CASSNGLEETQYF. The CDR3 DNA sequence: TGTGCCAGCAGTAACGGACTAGAAGAGACCCAGTACTTC.

The gene calls are TRBV28 and TRBJ2-1, with 12 bases matching TRBD2. Trimming cost V 6 bases and J 8 bases; bases outside gene matches: 8. Per germline, CDR1 MDHEN and CDR2 SYDVKM. This CDR3 is 15 amino acids long. The CDR3 DNA sequence: TGTGCCAGCAGACCAACTAGCGGGAGGACGCATGAGCAGTTCTTC. Amino acid sequence: CASRPTSGRTHEQFF.

DNA for the CDR3: TGTGCCAGCAGCTTAGACGGGTTTGGCTACACCTTC. The encoded protein is CASSLDGFGYTF. This chain uses TRBV7-3 with TRBJ1-2; D is uncertain. V lost 2 bases and J lost 7, with 8 bases in between. CDR1 is SGHTA, CDR2 FQGTGA, per germline. This CDR3 comprises 12 residues.

This sequence joins TRBV11-1 and TRBJ2-3; D perhaps matches TRBD1 (5 bases). The CDR3 runs to 16 residues. Germline V gene data show CDR1 as SGHAT and CDR2 as FQDESV (reference sequence). V lost 3 bases to trimming and J lost 0 bases, with 13 bases between them. CDR3 nucleotide sequence: TGTGCCAGCAGCTTTACAGGATCCTCTAGCACAGATACGCAGTATTTT. Translating it yields CASSFTGSSSTDTQYF.

J is TRBJ1-2 and V is TRBV4-2, with 8 bases aligning to TRBD1. This CDR3 contains 15 residues. Per the germline V gene, CDR1 is LGHNA and CDR2 is YNFKEQ. V trimming: 0 bases; J trimming: 7 bases; junction bases outside the gene matches: 7. The CDR3 spells CASSQESAGGSGYTF. CDR3 nucleotides: TGTGCCAGCAGCCAAGAGTCGGCAGGGGGCAGTGGCTACACCTTC.

As for this clone: Different DNA sequences within this sample yield the same CDR3. The chain is built from TRBV11-3 and TRBJ2-1, with D hard to call. Trimming cost V 2 bases and J 3 bases, with 5 bases left between them. The CDR3 loop spans 13 amino acids. Germline V lookup: CDR1 SGHNT, CDR2 YENEEA. The CDR3 protein is CASSLSSYNEQFF. DNA for the CDR3: TGTGCCAGCAGCTTAAGTAGCTACAATGAGCAGTTCTTC.

This clone has more than one count but fewer than ten. The chain links TRBV27 to TRBJ1-2, with a possible D match to TRBD1 (6 bases). CDR3 length: 13 amino acids. V was cut by 3 bases and J by 2 bases, with 7 bases left in between. Germline V gene sequence: CDR1 MNHEY, CDR2 SMNVEV (reference sequence). The CDR3 DNA follows: TGTGCCAGCAGTTTTGGACAGAACTATGGCTACACCTTC. It specifies CASSFGQNYGYTF.

This chain links TRBV4-3 with TRBJ1-6; D remains ambiguous. The CDR3 runs to 13 residues. V lost 2 bases and J lost 8, with 7 bases in between. CDR1 is LGHNA and CDR2 is YSLEER in the germline V gene. CDR3 sequence (DNA): TGCGCCAGCAGCCAAAGTACGGATTCACCCCTCCACTTT. As protein: CASSQSTDSPLHF.

The chain recombines TRBV19 with TRBJ2-6; a weak D match, TRBD2 (5 bases). The CDR3 sequence is 15 residues long. V gave up 3 bases and J gave up 0 bases, with 6 bases separating them. Germline V CDR1 and CDR2: LNHDA, SQIVND (reference sequence). The CDR3 sequence is CASSIGSSGANVLTF. The CDR3 nucleotides read TGTGCCAGTAGTATTGGGAGCTCTGGGGCCAACGTCCTGACTTTC. The complete variable domain, with remaining parts taken from reference TRBV19 and TRBJ2-6, reads DGGITQSPKYLFRKEGQNVTLSCEQNLNHDAMYWYRQDPGQGLRLIYYSQIVNDFQKGDIAEGYSVSREKKESFPLTVTSAQKNPTAFYLCASSIGSSGANVLTFGAGSRLTVL.

The chain has TRBV10-3 and TRBJ2-7; tentatively, D is TRBD2 (7 bases). Germline assignment: CDR1 ENHRY and CDR2 SYGVKD. The CDR3 is made up of 14 amino acids. V was pared by 3 bases and J by 3 bases, with 12 bases between. DNA of the CDR3: TGTGCCATCAGTGAAGGGGGGGTGATCTACGAGCAGTACTTC. This codes for CAISEGGVIYEQYF.

The chain uses TRBV6-6 and TRBJ2-2; no firm D call. V was clipped by 0 bases and J by 3 bases, with 8 bases between them. The CDR3 runs to 15 residues. Germline V CDR1 and CDR2: MNHNY, SVGAGI (reference sequence). Here the CDR3 reads CASSYSSRYTGELFF. DNA of the CDR3: TGTGCCAGCAGTTACTCGAGCCGGTACACCGGGGAGCTGTTTTTT.

J is TRBJ2-4 and V is TRBV7-8; D might be TRBD2 (5 bases). This CDR3 contains 17 residues. Germline V gene sequence: CDR1 SGHVS, CDR2 FQNEAQ. V lost 5 bases and J lost 0, with 17 bases in between. The CDR3 nucleotides read TGTGCCAGCAGCCCATCGGTATGGGGAGTAGCCAAAAACATTCAGTACTTC. This gives the protein CASSPSVWGVAKNIQYF. Full variable domain (rest looked up from reference TRBV7-8 and TRBJ2-4): GAGVSQSPRYKVAKRGQDVALRCDPISGHVSLFWYQQALGQGPEFLTYFQNEAQLDKSGLPSDRFFAERPEGSVSTLKIQRTQQEDSAVYLCASSPSVWGVAKNIQYFGAGTRLSVL.

This clone was observed a single time. The CDR3 reads CASSLRTTSTDTQYF. The DNA for the CDR3 is TGTGCCAGCAGTTTGAGGACTACAAGCACAGATACGCAGTATTTT. The chain employs TRBV27 and TRBJ2-3; TRBD2 is a possible D gene (6 bases). CDR3 length equals 15 residues. The V gene lost 3 bases and the J gene lost 0 bases, with 10 bases spanning the gap. Germline V gene sequence: CDR1 MNHEY, CDR2 SMNVEV (reference sequence).